This is a list of T cell receptor beta chains from one sample in a study. Each CDR3 protein gets one entry after TCRdb re-called the 5' RACE reads with MiXCR. In the table there are over 55,000 distinct CDR3 sequences, 25% to 30% of which are singletons. Sequencing was carried out using tumor-infiltrating memory CD4+ T cells sorted from the breast tumor. The receptors come from a female donor with breast cancer. Both conserved end residues are part of each CDR3. The D gene is left open where the match is weak. Size tells how often a clone was seen (once, few, many) or the class of an expanded clone, and some rows leave it out.

>-|-|TRBJ1-2|TRBV5-1
TGCGCCAGCAGCTCGTCAGCGCCCGAATATGGCTACACCTTC
CASSSSAPEYGYTF
>-|-|TRBJ2-1|TRBV7-9
TGTGCCAGCAGCCCTACGTCCGGCGGGGCCAATGAGCAGTTCTTC
CASSPTSGGANEQFF
>many|TRBD2|TRBJ2-3|TRBV7-2
TGTGCCAGCAGCCGAGCGGGGCAATACGGCACAGATACGCAGTATTTT
CASSRAGQYGTDTQYF
>-|TRBD1|TRBJ1-5|TRBV10-3
TGTGCCATCAGTGAGTCGGGACAGGGGGCCAATCAGCCCCAGCATTTT
CAISESGQGANQPQHF
>-|-|TRBJ1-2|TRBV6-2/TRBV6-3
TGTGCCAGCAGCCCGATTCAAGTTACCTATGGCTACACCTTC
CASSPIQVTYGYTF
>-|-|TRBJ2-1|TRBV28
TGTGCCAGCAGTTTCGAGAGCCTGTTCTCCTACAATGAGCAGTTCTTC
CASSFESLFSYNEQFF
>once|TRBD2|TRBJ2-1|TRBV29-1
TGCAGCGTTCCCCGGACTAGCAGGAGCAATGAGCAGTTCTTC
CSVPRTSRSNEQFF
>-|TRBD2|TRBJ2-7|TRBV18
TGTGCCAGCTCACCAATCCGGACTAGCGGGCTTGAGCAGTACTTC
CASSPIRTSGLEQYF
>-|TRBD2|TRBJ2-7|TRBV5-1
TGCGCCAGCAGCTCCGGGACTAGCGGGAGGACACACTACGAGCAGTACTTC
CASSSGTSGRTHYEQYF
>-|-|TRBJ2-2|TRBV2
TGTGCCAGTGACCCCCGGAGGAACACCGGGGAGCTGTTTTTT
CASDPRRNTGELFF
>few|-|TRBJ2-6|TRBV4-3
TGCGCCAGCAGCCAAGACCTCGGAGGGTCTGACTCTGGGGCCAACGTCCTGACTTTC
CASSQDLGGSDSGANVLTF
>-|-|TRBJ1-5|TRBV6-1
TGTGCCAGCAGTGAAGTTTATCGTGGTCAGCCCCAGCATTTT
CASSEVYRGQPQHF
>-|-|TRBJ2-2|TRBV6-5
TGTGCCAGCAGACTGGACGGAGTTCAGGGGGAGCTGTTTTTT
CASRLDGVQGELFF
>-|-|TRBJ1-5|TRBV28
TGTGCCAGCACCCCGGCGGAATATAGCAATCAGCCCCAGCATTTT
CASTPAEYSNQPQHF
>many|TRBD1|TRBJ1-5|TRBV5-5
TGTGCCAGCAGCTTGGGACAGGGTACTCAGCCCCAGCATTTT
CASSLGQGTQPQHF
>-|-|TRBJ2-3|TRBV3-1
TGTGCCAGCAGCCAAGATCGAGGGTTCGCGCAGTATTTT
CASSQDRGFAQYF
>-|-|TRBJ2-3|TRBV7-3
TGTGCCAGCAGCTTCGGCGGTACAGATACGCAGTATTTT
CASSFGGTDTQYF
>-|-|TRBJ1-1|TRBV7-9
TGTGCCAGCAGCCTTGGGGAGGGAGTTGAAGCTTTCTTT
CASSLGEGVEAFF
>-|TRBD1|TRBJ2-2|TRBV2
TGTGCCAGCAATGGACAGGGGTACACCGGGGAGCTGTTTTTT
CASNGQGYTGELFF
>many|-|TRBJ2-6|TRBV20-1
TGCAGTGCCAGAGGCGATACTGGGGCCAACGTCCTGACTTTC
CSARGDTGANVLTF
>-|-|TRBJ2-1|TRBV4-3
TGCGCCAGCAGCCAACAGGTCTTCGGGGCCTACAATGAGCAGTTCTTC
CASSQQVFGAYNEQFF
>few|-|TRBJ1-2|TRBV7-2
TGTGCCAGCAGCTTGACGGCAGGGCATGGCTACACCTTC
CASSLTAGHGYTF
>many|-|TRBJ1-2|TRBV9
TGTGCCAGCAGCCCCTTGGCCGGCTATGGCTACACCTTC
CASSPLAGYGYTF
>many|-|TRBJ1-2|TRBV4-2
TGTGCCAGCAGCCGCAGACAGGCCTCCAACTATGGCTACACCTTC
CASSRRQASNYGYTF
>few|-|TRBJ2-3|TRBV20-1
TGCAGTGCTAGGACAGCCCCCGCGGATACGCAGTATTTT
CSARTAPADTQYF
>few|TRBD2|TRBJ2-5|TRBV5-1
TGCGCCAGCAGTCGCGGCGGTAGCGGGAGCTTCCAAGAGACCCAGTACTTC
CASSRGGSGSFQETQYF
>-|TRBD1|TRBJ1-1|TRBV11-2
TGTGCCAGCAGCTCTGGGGACAGGCCCTCGCTAGCTTTCTTT
CASSSGDRPSLAFF
>-|-|TRBJ1-6|TRBV20-1
TGCAGTGCTAGAAGGGGTCTTGAATCACCCCTCCACTTT
CSARRGLESPLHF
>few|-|TRBJ1-4|TRBV20-1
TGCAGTGCTAGTGCCATTGGCGGTGAAAAACTGTTTTTT
CSASAIGGEKLFF
>few|TRBD1|TRBJ1-2|TRBV10-3
TGTGCCATCGGGGAAGGACAGGGTTATGGCTACACCTTC
CAIGEGQGYGYTF
>-|TRBD1|TRBJ1-4|TRBV29-1
TGCAGCGTTGAACCCTCAGGGGGGGAAAAACTGTTTTTT
CSVEPSGGEKLFF
>-|-|TRBJ2-1|TRBV5-1
TGCGCCAGCAGCTTGGTTCCGGGCAACAATGAGCAGTTCTTC
CASSLVPGNNEQFF
>-|TRBD1|TRBJ2-1|TRBV7-9
TGTGCCAGCAGCCGTCCGGGACAGGCGAACAATGAGCAGTTCTTC
CASSRPGQANNEQFF
>-|-|TRBJ2-5|TRBV9
TGTGCCAGCAGCGTAGGGGGCGGGGAGAGAGAGACCCAGTACTTC
CASSVGGGERETQYF
>few|-|TRBJ2-1|TRBV24-1
TGTGCCACCAGTGACCCAACAGAGGCGGGGGAGCAGTTCTTC
CATSDPTEAGEQFF
>-|TRBD1|TRBJ2-3|TRBV24-1
TGTGCCACCAGTGACCCGGACAGGACGGGTGATACGCAGTATTTT
CATSDPDRTGDTQYF
>-|-|TRBJ1-2|TRBV7-2
TGTGCCAGCATCCCCCTGGCGGCTGGGTATGGCTACACCTTC
CASIPLAAGYGYTF
>-|-|TRBJ1-2|TRBV4-1
TGCGCCAGCAGCCAAGGTCAGCCTAACTATGGCTACACCTTC
CASSQGQPNYGYTF
>many|TRBD1|TRBJ2-7|TRBV6-2/TRBV6-3
TGTGCCAGCAGTCGGGCAGGGGGACGTACCTACGAGCAGTACTTC
CASSRAGGRTYEQYF
>-|-|TRBJ2-7|TRBV5-1
TGCGCCAGCAGCCCTAGGGTTGCCAGCATTGGCTACGAGCAGTACTTC
CASSPRVASIGYEQYF
>-|-|TRBJ1-3|TRBV6-5
TGTGCCAGCGCACAGGGTCACTCTGGAAACACCATATATTTT
CASAQGHSGNTIYF